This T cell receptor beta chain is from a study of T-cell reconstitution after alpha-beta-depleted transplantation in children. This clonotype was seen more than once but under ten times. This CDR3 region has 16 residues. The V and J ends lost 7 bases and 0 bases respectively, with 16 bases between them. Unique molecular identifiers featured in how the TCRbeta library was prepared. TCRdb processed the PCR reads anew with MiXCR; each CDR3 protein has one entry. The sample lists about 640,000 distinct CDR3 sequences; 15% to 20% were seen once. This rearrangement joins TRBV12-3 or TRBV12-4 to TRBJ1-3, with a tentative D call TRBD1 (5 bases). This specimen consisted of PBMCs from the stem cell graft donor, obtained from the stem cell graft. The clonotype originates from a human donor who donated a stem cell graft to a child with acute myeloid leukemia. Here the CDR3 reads CASTRWGVLSGNTIYF. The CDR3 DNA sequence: TGTGCCAGCACTAGATGGGGGGTCCTCTCTGGAAACACCATATATTTT.